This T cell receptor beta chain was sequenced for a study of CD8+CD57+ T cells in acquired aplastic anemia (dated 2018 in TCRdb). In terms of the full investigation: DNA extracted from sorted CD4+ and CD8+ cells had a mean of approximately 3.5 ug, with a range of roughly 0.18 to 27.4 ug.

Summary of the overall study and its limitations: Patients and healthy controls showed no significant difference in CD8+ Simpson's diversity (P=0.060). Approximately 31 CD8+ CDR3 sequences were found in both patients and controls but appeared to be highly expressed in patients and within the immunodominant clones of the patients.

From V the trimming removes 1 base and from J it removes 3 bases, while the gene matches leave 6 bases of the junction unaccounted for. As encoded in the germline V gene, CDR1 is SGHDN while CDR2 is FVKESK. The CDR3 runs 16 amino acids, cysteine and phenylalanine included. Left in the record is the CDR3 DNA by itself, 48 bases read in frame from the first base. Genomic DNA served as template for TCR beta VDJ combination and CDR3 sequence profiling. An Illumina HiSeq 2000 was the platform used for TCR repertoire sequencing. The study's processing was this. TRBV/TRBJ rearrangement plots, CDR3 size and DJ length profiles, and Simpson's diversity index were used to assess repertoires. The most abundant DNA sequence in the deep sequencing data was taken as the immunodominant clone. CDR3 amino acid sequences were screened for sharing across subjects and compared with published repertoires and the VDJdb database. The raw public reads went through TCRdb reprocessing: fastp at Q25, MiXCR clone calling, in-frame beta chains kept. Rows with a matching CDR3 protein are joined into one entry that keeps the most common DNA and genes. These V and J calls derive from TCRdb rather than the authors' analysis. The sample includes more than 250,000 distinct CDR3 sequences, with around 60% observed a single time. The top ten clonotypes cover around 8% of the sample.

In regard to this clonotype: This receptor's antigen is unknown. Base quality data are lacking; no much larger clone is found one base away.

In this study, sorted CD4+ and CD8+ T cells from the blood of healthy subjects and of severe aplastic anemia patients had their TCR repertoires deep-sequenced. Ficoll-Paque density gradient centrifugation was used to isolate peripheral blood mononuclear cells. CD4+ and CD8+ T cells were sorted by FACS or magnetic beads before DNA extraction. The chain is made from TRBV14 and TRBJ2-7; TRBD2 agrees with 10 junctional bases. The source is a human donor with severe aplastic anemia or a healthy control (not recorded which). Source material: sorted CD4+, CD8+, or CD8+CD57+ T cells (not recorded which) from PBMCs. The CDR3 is CASSQGPGTSVYEQYF. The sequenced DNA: TGTGCCAGCAGCCAAGGTCCAGGGACTAGCGTCTACGAGCAGTACTTC.